This is a list of T cell receptor beta chains from one sample in a study of HIV-infected patients and healthy controls. TCRdb itself ran the 5' RACE reads through MiXCR, one entry per CDR3 protein. The table lists 8,000 to 13,000 distinct CDR3 sequences, 8% of them singletons, with 3.5% in the top ten. Sequencing was done on a sample of blood. The receptors here all came from an adult in good health. Each CDR3 is given with its conserved first and last residue. Clone size, where shown, is once, few, many, or a class for clones that have expanded.

clone_size: medium-sized; v_call: TRBV6-1; j_call: TRBJ1-5; cdr3_aa: CASSFRSNQPQHF
clone_size: many; v_call: TRBV3-1; j_call: TRBJ2-1; cdr3_aa: CASSQDRGHEQFF
clone_size: .; v_call: TRBV30; j_call: TRBJ1-6; cdr3_aa: CAWSREQDSPLHF
clone_size: .; v_call: TRBV19; j_call: TRBJ1-5; cdr3_aa: CASSAEGLGGYSNQPQHF
clone_size: medium-sized; v_call: TRBV7-2; j_call: TRBJ1-1; cdr3_aa: CASSRRQVELGEAFF
clone_size: few; v_call: TRBV29-1; j_call: TRBJ2-1; cdr3_aa: CSVDQGQGGKLYNEQFF
clone_size: medium-sized; v_call: TRBV12-3/TRBV12-4; j_call: TRBJ1-5; cdr3_aa: CASNIGGPGQPQHF
clone_size: .; v_call: TRBV25-1; j_call: TRBJ2-2; cdr3_aa: CAISRGTSGGANTGELFF
clone_size: many; v_call: TRBV4-1; j_call: TRBJ2-2; cdr3_aa: CASSQRGNTGELFF
clone_size: medium-sized; v_call: TRBV20-1; j_call: TRBJ1-2; cdr3_aa: CSARLAGTGGTWGYTF
clone_size: many; v_call: TRBV5-1; j_call: TRBJ2-7; cdr3_aa: CASSSGLATYEQYF
clone_size: medium-sized; v_call: TRBV6-2/TRBV6-3; j_call: TRBJ1-6; cdr3_aa: CASTEGRGNSPLHF
clone_size: many; v_call: TRBV19; j_call: TRBJ1-6; cdr3_aa: CASRDSSNSPLHF
clone_size: many; v_call: TRBV3-1; j_call: TRBJ1-6; cdr3_aa: CASSQGPPTSYNSPLHF
clone_size: .; v_call: TRBV2; j_call: TRBJ2-2; cdr3_aa: CATIGRAGELFF
clone_size: few; v_call: TRBV7-2; j_call: TRBJ1-5; cdr3_aa: CASSLVGYGGNQPQHF
clone_size: .; v_call: TRBV6-1; j_call: TRBJ2-1; cdr3_aa: CASSEAGYEQFF
clone_size: medium-sized; v_call: TRBV6-1; j_call: TRBJ1-6; cdr3_aa: CAGRAAPNSPLHF
clone_size: many; v_call: TRBV5-1; j_call: TRBJ1-2; cdr3_aa: CASSLDINYGYTF
clone_size: medium-sized; v_call: TRBV2; j_call: TRBJ1-2; cdr3_aa: CASRETGADYGYTF
clone_size: medium-sized; v_call: TRBV27; j_call: TRBJ2-3; cdr3_aa: CASSLSRAGTDTQYF
clone_size: many; v_call: TRBV29-1; j_call: TRBJ1-2; cdr3_aa: CSAAPGQLDYGYTF